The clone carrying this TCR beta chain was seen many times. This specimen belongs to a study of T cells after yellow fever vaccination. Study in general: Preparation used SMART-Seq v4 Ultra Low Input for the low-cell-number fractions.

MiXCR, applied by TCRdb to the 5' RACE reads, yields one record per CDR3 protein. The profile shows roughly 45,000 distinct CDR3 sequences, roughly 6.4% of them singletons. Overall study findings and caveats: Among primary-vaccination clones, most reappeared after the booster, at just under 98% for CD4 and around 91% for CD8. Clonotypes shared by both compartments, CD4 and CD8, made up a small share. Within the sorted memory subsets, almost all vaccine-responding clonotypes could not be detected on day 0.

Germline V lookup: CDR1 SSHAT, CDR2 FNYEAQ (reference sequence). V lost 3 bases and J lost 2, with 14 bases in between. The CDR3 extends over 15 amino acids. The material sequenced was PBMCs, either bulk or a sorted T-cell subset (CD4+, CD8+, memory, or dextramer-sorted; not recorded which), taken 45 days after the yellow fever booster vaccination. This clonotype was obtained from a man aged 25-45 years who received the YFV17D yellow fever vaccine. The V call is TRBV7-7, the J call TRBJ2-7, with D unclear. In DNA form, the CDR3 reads TGTGCCAGCAGCTTTCAGGAAGGCGGCGCCTACGAGCAGTACTTC. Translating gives CASSFQEGGAYEQYF.